The clone carrying this TCR beta chain was counted a few times. The sample is drawn from a study of blood T cell repertoires in COVID-19. Study at large: Acute and convalescent COVID-19 specimens originated in the United States, Italy and Spain. Sample material is recorded as cDNA or gDNA derived from T cells, B-cell-depleted T cells, or PBMCs.

The CDR3 length is 14 residues. Germline-derived CDR1 and CDR2 are SGHRS and YFSETQ. With 7 bases clipped from V and 7 bases from J, the junction kept 9 bases outside the gene matches. Per the original data handling: Estimation of nucleated cell counts was performed using reference gene primer amplification. Only in-frame clones appear in the TCRdb table, and some are missing; sequencing was by immunoSEQ multiplex PCR. V and J calls and clone size follow that table, whereas D and trimming were derived from the DNA. The table shows about 190,000 clones, with around 79% occurring only once. The chain uses TRBV5-1 and TRBJ1-4, with TRBD1 matching 8 bases. Material: peripheral blood. The sequence was obtained from a woman aged 45 to 65 with acute or convalescent COVID-19. The DNA for the CDR3 is TGCGCCAGCCGGGGGACAGGAGGTTTTGAAAAACTGTTTTTT. This gives the protein CASRGTGGFEKLFF.